The clone carrying this T cell receptor beta chain was seen many times. Its antigen is unidentified. Germline V CDR1 and CDR2: GTSNPN, SVGIG (reference sequence). After removal of 1 base from V and 2 bases from J, the junction contained 4 bases not matched to a gene. The CDR3 sequence is 16 residues long. The data stem from a study of T cell repertoires in cytomegalovirus infection. Study-wide results and caveats: Cumulative frequency (of public TCR beta family members) identified carriers of CMV plus the relevant HLA.

TCRdb used MiXCR to reprocess the reads, holding one entry per CDR3 protein. The sample consists of about 140,000 distinct CDR3 sequences, 6.5% of them appearing once. This TCR was recovered from a human donor in good health (CMV status not recorded). Some clones in this sample may be carry-over from other donors' samples. The V call is TRBV30, the J call TRBJ1-3, with 11 bases aligning to TRBD1. Sequencing was done on a sample of PBMCs. The CDR3 region has the DNA TGTGCCTGGAGTGCACGGACAGGGGGCCCTGGAAACACCATATATTTT. It translates to CAWSARTGGPGNTIYF.